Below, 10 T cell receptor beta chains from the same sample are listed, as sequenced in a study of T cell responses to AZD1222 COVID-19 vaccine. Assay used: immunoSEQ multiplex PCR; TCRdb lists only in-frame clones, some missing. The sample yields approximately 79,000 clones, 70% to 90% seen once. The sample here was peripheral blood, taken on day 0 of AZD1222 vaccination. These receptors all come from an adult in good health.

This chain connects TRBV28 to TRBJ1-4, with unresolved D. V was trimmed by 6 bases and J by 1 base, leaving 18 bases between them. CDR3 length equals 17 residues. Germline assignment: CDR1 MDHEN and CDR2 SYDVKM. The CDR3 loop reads CASSPSTGPLTNEKLFF. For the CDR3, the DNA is TGTGCCAGCAGCCCATCGACCGGCCCCCTAACTAATGAAAAACTGTTTTTT.

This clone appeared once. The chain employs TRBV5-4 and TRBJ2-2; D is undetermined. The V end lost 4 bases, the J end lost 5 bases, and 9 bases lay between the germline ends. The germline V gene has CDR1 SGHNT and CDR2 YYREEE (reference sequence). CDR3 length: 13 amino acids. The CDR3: CASSGGWTGELFF. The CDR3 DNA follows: TGTGCCAGCAGCGGCGGTTGGACCGGGGAGCTGTTTTTT.

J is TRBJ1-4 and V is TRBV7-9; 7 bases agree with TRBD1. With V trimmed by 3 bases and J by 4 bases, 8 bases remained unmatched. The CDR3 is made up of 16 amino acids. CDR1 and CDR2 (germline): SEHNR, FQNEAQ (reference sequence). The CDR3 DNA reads TGTGCCAGCAGCTTTTCGGACAGGTGGGATAATGAAAAACTGTTTTTT. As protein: CASSFSDRWDNEKLFF.

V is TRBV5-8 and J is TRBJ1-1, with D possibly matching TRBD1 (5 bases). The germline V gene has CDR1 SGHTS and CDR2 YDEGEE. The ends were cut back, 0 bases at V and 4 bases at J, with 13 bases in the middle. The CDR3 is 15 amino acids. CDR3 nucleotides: TGTGCCAGCAGCTTGGAACCGGCAGGGACCACTGAAGCTTTCTTT. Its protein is CASSLEPAGTTEAFF.

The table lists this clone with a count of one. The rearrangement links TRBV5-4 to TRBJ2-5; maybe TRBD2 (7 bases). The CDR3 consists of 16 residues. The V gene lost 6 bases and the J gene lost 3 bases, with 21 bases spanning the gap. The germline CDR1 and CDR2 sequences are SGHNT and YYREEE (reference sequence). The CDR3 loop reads CASNEGGAGGKETQYF. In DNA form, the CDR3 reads TGTGCCAGCAATGAGGGGGGGGCTGGCGGTAAAGAGACCCAGTACTTC.

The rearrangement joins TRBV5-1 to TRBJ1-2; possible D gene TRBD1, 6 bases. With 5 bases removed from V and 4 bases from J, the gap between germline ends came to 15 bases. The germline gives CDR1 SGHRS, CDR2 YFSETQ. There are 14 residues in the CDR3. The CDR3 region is CASRMGGGSYGYTF. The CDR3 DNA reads TGCGCCAGCAGAATGGGAGGGGGAAGCTATGGCTACACCTTC.

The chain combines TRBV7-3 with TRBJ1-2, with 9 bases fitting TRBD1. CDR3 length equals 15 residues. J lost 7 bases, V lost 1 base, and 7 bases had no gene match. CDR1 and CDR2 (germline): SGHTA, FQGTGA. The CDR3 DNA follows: TGTGCCAGCAGCTTAAACGTGTGGACAGGGGCTGGCTACACCTTC. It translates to CASSLNVWTGAGYTF.

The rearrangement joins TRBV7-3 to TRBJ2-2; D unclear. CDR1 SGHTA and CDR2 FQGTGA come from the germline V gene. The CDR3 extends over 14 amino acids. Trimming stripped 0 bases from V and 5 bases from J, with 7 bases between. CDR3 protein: CASSLTARTGELFF. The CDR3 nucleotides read TGTGCCAGCAGCTTAACGGCACGGACCGGGGAGCTGTTTTTT. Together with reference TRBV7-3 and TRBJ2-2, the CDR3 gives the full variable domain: GAGVSQTPSNKVTEKGKYVELRCDPISGHTALYWYRQSLGQGPEFLIYFQGTGAADDSGLPNDRFFAVRPEGSVSTLKIQRTERGDSAVYLCASSLTARTGELFFGEGSRLTVL.

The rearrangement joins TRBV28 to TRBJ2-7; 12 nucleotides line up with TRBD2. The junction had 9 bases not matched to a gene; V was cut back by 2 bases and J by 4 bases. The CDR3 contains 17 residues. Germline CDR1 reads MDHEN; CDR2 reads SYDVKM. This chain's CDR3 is CASSLRLAGALYYEQYF. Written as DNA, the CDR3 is TGTGCCAGCAGTTTAAGACTAGCGGGAGCACTTTATTACGAGCAGTACTTC.

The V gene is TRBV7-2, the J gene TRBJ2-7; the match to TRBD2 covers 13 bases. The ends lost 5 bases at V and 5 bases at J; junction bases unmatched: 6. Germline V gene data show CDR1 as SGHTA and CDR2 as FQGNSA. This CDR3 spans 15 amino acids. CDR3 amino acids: CASSVTSGRAHEQYF. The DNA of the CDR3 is TGTGCCAGCAGCGTCACTAGCGGGAGGGCCCACGAGCAGTACTTC.